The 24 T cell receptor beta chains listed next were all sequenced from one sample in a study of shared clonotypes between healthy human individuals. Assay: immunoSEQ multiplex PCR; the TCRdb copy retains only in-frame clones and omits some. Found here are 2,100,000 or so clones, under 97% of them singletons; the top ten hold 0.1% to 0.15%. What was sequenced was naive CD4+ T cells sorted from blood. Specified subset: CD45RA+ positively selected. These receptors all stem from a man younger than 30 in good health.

The CDR3 reads CASSSNDGVGGYTF. The CDR3 region has the DNA TGTGCCAGCAGTTCCAATGACGGGGTTGGCGGCTACACCTTC. V usage is TRBV6-5 and J usage is TRBJ1-2; D is undetermined. This CDR3 region has 14 residues. Germline V gene sequence: CDR1 MNHEY, CDR2 SVGAGI. V was pared by 4 bases and J by 8 bases, with 17 bases between.

CDR3 bases: TGCGCCAGCAGCCCGGGGACAGGGGGCGCTGGAAACACCATATATTTT. Translation: CASSPGTGGAGNTIYF. This chain links TRBV4-3 with TRBJ1-3; 12 positions agree with TRBD1. V trimming: 4 bases; J trimming: 2 bases; junction bases outside the gene matches: 3. From germline, CDR1 is LGHNA and CDR2 YSLEER. The CDR3 runs to 16 residues.

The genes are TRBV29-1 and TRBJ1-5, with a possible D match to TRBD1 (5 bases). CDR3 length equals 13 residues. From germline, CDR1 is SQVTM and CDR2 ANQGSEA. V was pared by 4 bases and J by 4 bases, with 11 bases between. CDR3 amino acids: CSVASGQNQPQHF. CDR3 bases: TGCAGCGTTGCTTCAGGGCAGAATCAGCCCCAGCATTTT.

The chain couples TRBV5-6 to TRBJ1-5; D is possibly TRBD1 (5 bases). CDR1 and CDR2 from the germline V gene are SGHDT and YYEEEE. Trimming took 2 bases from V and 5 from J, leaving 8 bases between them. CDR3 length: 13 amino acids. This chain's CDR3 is CASSFGQHQPQHF. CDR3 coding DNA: TGTGCCAGCAGCTTCGGACAACATCAGCCCCAGCATTTT.

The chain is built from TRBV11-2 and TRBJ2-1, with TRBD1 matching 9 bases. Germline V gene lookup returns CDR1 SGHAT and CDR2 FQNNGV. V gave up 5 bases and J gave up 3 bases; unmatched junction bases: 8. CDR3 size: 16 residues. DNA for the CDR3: TGTGCCAGCAGCCCTTCCGGGACAGGGCTCTACAATGAGCAGTTCTTC. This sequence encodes CASSPSGTGLYNEQFF.

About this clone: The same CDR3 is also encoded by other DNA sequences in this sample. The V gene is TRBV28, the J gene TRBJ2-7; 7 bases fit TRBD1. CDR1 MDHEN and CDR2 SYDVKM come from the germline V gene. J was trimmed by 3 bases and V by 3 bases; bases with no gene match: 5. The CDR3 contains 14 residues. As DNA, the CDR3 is TGTGCCAGCAGTTTGAGGGGACAGAACTACGAGCAGTACTTC. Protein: CASSLRGQNYEQYF. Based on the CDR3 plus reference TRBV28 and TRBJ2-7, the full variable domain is DVKVTQSSRYLVKRTGEKVFLECVQDMDHENMFWYRQDPGLGLRLIYFSYDVKMKEKGDIPEGYSVSREKKERFSLILESASTNQTSMYLCASSLRGQNYEQYFGPGTRLTVT.

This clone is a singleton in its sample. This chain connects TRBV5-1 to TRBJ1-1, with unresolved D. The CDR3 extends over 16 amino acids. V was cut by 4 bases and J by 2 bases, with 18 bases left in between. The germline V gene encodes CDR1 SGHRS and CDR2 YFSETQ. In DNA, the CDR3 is TGCGCCAGCAGCGGGGTGCCCCTCTCATCTAACACTGAAGCTTTCTTT. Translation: CASSGVPLSSNTEAFF. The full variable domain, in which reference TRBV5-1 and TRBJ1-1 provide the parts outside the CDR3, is KAGVTQTPRYLIKTRGQQVTLSCSPISGHRSVSWYQQTPGQGLQFLFEYFSETQRNKGNFPGRFSGRQFSNSRSEMNVSTLELGDSALYLCASSGVPLSSNTEAFFGQGTRLTVV.

The chain's CDR3 is CAWSFFSGSAVYEQYF. The DNA for the CDR3 is TGTGCCTGGAGCTTCTTTAGCGGGAGTGCGGTATACGAGCAGTACTTC. V gene TRBV30 combines with J gene TRBJ2-7, with 9 bases aligning to TRBD2. V was clipped by 3 bases and J by 4 bases; unmatched bases: 13. The germline V gene has CDR1 GTSNPN and CDR2 SVGIG (reference sequence). The CDR3 totals 16 residues.

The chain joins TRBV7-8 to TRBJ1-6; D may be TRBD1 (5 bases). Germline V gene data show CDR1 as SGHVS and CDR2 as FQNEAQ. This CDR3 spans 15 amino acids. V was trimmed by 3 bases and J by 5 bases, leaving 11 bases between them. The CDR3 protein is CASSLRQSDNSPLHF. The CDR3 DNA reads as TGTGCCAGCAGCTTGAGACAGAGCGATAATTCACCCCTCCACTTT.

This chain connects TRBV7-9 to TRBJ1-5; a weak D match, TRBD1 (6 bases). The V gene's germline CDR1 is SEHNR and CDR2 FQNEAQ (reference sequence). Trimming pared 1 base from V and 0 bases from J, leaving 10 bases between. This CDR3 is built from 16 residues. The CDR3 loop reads CASSLGEGVSNQPQHF. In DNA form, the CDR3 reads TGTGCCAGCAGCTTAGGGGAGGGGGTTAGCAATCAGCCCCAGCATTTT. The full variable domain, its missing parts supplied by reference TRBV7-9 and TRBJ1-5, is DTGVSQNPRHKITKRGQNVTFRCDPISEHNRLYWYRQTLGQGPEFLTYFQNEAQLEKSRLLSDRFSAERPKGSFSTLEIQRTEQGDSAMYLCASSLGEGVSNQPQHFGDGTRLSIL.

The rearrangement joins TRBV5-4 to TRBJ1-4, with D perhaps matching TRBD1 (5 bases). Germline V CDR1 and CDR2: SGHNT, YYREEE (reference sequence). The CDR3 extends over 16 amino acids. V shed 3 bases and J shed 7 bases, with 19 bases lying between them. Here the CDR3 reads CASSWKGRDNSEKLFF. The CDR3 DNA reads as TGTGCCAGCAGCTGGAAGGGGCGCGATAATAGTGAAAAACTGTTTTTT.

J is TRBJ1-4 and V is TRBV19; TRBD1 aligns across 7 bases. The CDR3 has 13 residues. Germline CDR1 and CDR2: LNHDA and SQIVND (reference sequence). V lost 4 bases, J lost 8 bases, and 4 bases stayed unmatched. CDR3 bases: TGTGCCAGTAGTACCTCGGACAGGGAAAAACTGTTTTTT. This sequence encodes CASSTSDREKLFF.

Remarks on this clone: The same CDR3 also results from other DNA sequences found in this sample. The CDR3 coding sequence is TGTGCCAGCAGCTTAGCGGGGTTGGAGACCCAGTACTTC. Translation gives CASSLAGLETQYF. The V and J genes are TRBV7-2 and TRBJ2-5; D uncertain. Germline CDR1 reads SGHTA; CDR2 reads FQGNSA. The CDR3 covers 13 residues. Trimming stripped 0 bases from V and 5 bases from J, with 7 bases between.

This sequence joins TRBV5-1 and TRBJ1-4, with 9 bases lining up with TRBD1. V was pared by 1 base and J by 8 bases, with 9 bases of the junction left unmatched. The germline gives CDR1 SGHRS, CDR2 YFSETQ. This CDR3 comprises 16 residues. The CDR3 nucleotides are TGCGCCAGCAGCTTGACTGGGACAGGGACGGGAGAAAAACTGTTTTTT. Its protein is CASSLTGTGTGEKLFF.

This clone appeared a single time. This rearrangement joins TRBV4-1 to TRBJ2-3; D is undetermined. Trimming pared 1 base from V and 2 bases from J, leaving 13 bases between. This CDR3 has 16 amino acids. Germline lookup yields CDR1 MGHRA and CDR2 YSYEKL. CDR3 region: CASSQGSVAPTDTQYF. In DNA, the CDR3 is TGCGCCAGCAGCCAAGGTTCGGTAGCCCCCACAGATACGCAGTATTTT.

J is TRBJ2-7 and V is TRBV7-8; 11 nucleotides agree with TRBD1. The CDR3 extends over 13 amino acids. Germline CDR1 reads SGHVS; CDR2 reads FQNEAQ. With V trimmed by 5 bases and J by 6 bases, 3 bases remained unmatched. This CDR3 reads CASSPGTGGEQYF. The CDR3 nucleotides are TGTGCCAGCAGCCCGGGGACAGGGGGCGAGCAGTACTTC.

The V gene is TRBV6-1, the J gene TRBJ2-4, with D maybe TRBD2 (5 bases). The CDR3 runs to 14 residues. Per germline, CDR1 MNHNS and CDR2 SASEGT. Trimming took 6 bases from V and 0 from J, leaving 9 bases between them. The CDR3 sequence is CASREDLAKNIQYF. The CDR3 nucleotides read TGTGCCAGCAGGGAGGATCTAGCCAAAAACATTCAGTACTTC.

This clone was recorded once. The CDR3 reads CASSQLQGGEQYF. For the CDR3, the DNA is TGTGCCAGCTCACAATTACAGGGAGGGGAGCAGTACTTC. The chain couples TRBV18 to TRBJ2-7, with D tentatively TRBD2 (7 bases). Germline values: CDR1 KGHSH, CDR2 LQKENI. Trimming removed 4 bases at V and 7 bases at J, with 14 bases between. The CDR3 is 13 amino acids. Looking up the rest from reference TRBV18 and TRBJ2-7 gives the full variable domain: NAGVMQNPRHLVRRRGQEARLRCSPMKGHSHVYWYRQLPEEGLKFMVYLQKENIIDESGMPKERFSAEFPKEGPSILRIQQVVRGDSAAYFCASSQLQGGEQYFGPGTRLTVT.

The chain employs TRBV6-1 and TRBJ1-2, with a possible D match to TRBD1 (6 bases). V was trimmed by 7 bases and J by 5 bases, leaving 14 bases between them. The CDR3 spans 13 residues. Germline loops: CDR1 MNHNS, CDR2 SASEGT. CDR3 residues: CASTPSGEYGYTF. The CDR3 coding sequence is TGTGCCAGCACCCCCTCAGGGGAATATGGCTACACCTTC.

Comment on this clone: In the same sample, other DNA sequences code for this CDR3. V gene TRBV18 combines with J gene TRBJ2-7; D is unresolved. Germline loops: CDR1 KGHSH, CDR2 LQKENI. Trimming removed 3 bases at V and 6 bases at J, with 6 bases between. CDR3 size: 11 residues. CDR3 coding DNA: TGTGCCAGCTCACCGATGGGCGAGCAGTACTTC. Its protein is CASSPMGEQYF.

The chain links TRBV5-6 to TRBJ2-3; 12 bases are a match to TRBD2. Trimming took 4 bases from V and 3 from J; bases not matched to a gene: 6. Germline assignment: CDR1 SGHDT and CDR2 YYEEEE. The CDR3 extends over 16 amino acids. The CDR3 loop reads CASSRLAGGVTDTQYF. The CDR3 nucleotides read TGTGCCAGCAGCAGGCTAGCGGGAGGGGTGACAGATACGCAGTATTTT.

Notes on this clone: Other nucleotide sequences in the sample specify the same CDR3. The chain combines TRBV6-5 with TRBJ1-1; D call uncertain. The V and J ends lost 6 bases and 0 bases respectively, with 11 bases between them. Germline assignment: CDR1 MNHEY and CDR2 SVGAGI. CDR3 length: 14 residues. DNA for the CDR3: TGTGCCAGCAGCCGCGACGGACTGAACACTGAAGCTTTCTTT. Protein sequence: CASSRDGLNTEAFF.

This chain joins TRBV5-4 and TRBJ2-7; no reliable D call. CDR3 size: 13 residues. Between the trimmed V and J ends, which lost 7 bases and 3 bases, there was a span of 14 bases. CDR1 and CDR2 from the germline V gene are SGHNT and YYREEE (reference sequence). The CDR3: CASESRNGYEQYF. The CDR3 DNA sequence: TGTGCCAGCGAGAGCAGGAACGGCTACGAGCAGTACTTC.

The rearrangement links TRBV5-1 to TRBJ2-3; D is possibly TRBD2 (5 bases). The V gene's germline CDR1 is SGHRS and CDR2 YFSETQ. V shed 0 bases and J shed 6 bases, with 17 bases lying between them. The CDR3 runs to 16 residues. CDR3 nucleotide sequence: TGCGCCAGCAGCTTGGCCGGGTGGGGTAGCGTGGATACGCAGTATTTT. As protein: CASSLAGWGSVDTQYF.